This TCR beta chain was sequenced during a study of cytomegalovirus exposure and HLA in healthy donors. Findings and caveats of the study: Roughly even sequencing depth across donors was the assumption behind the presence/absence analyses.

J was trimmed by 4 bases and V by 0 bases; bases with no gene match: 4. Germline CDR1 is GTSNPN and CDR2 is SVGIG (reference sequence). The CDR3 totals 14 residues. About this clone itself: What it binds is not known.

The primer mix had 60 Vbeta and 13 Jbeta primers. The protocol was immunoSEQ multiplex PCR, while the TCRdb copy is restricted to in-frame clones and leaves out a portion. Of some 190,000 clones listed, 65% to 85% are singletons. The V gene is TRBV30, the J gene TRBJ1-1; 8 nucleotides agree with TRBD1. The TCR originated in a girl aged 5-17 years in good health and CMV-seropositive. The sequencing input was PBMCs. CDR3 residues: CAWSVTGGLTEAFF. The CDR3 DNA follows: TGTGCCTGGAGTGTCACAGGGGGGCTCACTGAAGCTTTCTTT.